This T cell receptor (beta chain) comes out of a study of radiotherapy plus CTLA-4 blockade in lung cancer. There are 12 residues in the CDR3. The germline V and J ends were trimmed by 9 bases and 1 base, with 9 bases remaining between them. Germline-derived CDR1 and CDR2 are LNHDA and SQIVND (reference sequence). Data came from immunoSEQ multiplex PCR; TCRdb stores just in-frame clones and leaves some out. The table lists 100,000 to 150,000 clones, around 75% of them singletons. The genes are TRBV19 and TRBJ1-1; D not certain. The sequence came from a human donor with non-small cell lung cancer who had a partial response to radiotherapy plus ipilimumab. The specimen comprised peripheral blood, sampled from a patient treated with radiotherapy plus ipilimumab. CDR3 DNA: TGTGCCAGCGAGACACCGAACACTGAAGCTTTCTTT. Its translation is CASETPNTEAFF.